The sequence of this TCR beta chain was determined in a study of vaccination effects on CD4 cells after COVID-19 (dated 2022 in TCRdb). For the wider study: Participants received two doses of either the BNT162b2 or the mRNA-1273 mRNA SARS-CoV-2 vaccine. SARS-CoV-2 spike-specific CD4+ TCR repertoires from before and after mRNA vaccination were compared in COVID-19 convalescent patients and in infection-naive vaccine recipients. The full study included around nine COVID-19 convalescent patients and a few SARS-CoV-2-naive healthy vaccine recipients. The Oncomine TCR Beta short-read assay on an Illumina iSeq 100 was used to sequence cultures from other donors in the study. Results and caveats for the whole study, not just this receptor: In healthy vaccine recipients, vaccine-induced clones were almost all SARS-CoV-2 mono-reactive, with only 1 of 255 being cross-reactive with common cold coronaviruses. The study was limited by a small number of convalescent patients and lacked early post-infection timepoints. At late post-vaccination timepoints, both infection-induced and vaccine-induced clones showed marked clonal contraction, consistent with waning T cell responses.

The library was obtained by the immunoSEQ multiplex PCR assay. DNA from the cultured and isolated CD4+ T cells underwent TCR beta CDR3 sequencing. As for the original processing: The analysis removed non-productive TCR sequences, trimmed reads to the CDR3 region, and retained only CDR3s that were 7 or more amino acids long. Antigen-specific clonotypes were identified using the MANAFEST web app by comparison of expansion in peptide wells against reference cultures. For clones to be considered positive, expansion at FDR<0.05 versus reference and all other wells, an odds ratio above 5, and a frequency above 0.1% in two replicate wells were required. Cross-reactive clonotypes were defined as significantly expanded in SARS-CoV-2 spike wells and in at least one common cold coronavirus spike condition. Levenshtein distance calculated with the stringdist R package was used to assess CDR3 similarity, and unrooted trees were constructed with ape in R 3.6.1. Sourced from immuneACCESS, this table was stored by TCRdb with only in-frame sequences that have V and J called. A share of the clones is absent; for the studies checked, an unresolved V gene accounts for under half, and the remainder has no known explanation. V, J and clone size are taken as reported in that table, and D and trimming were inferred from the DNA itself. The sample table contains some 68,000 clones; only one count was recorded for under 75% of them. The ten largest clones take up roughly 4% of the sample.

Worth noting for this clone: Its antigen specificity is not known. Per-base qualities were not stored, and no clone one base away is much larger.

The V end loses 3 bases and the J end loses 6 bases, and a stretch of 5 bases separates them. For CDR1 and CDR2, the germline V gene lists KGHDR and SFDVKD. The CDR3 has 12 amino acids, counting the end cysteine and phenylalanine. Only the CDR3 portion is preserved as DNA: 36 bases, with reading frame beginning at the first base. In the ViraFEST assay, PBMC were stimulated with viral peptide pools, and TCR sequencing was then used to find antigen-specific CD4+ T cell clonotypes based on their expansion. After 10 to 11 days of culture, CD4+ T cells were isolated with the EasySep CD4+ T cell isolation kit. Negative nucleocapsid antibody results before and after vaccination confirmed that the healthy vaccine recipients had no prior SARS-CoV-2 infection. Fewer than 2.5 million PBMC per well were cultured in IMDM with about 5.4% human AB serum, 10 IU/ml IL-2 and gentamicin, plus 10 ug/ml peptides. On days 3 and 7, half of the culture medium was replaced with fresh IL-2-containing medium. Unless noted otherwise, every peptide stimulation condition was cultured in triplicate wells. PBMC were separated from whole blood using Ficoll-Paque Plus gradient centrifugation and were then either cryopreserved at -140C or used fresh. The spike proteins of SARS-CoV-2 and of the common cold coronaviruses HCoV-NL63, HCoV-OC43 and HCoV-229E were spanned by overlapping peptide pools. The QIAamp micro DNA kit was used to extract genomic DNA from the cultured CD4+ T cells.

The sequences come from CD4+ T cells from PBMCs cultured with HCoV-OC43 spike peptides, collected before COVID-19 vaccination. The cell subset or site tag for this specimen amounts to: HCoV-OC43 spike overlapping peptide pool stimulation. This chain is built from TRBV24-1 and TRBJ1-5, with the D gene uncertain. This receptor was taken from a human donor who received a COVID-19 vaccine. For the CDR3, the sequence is CATSDTGQPQHF. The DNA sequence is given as TGTGCCACCAGTGATACGGGTCAGCCCCAGCATTTT.